This TCR beta chain comes out of a study of blood T cell repertoires in COVID-19. Study background: There were acute and convalescent COVID-19 samples, and they came from the United States, Italy and Spain. Sources were T cells, B-cell-depleted T cells, or PBMCs; the material itself was cDNA or gDNA.

CDR3 size: 16 residues. With 5 bases clipped from V and 10 bases from J, the junction kept 11 bases outside the gene matches. Per germline, CDR1 MDHEN and CDR2 SYDVKM. How the authors handled the data: Researchers report that nucleated cell counts were estimated from reference gene primer amplification. Libraries were prepared by immunoSEQ multiplex PCR; TCRdb keeps only in-frame clonotypes and omits some of them. Clone size and V and J calls were adopted from that table, with D and trimming inferred from the DNA. The sample holds 150,000 to 200,000 clones; 80% to 90% are singletons and the top ten take about 8.2%.

The receptor comes from a man in his sixties with acute or convalescent COVID-19. The V call is TRBV28, the J call TRBJ2-1; 13 bases match TRBD2. The sequenced material came from peripheral blood. CDR3 sequence (DNA): TGTGCCAGCAGTCTAGAGGGACTAGCGGGGCCTGGGGAGCAGTTCTTC. Amino acid sequence: CASSLEGLAGPGEQFF. The full variable domain, rest sourced from reference TRBV28 and TRBJ2-1, is DVKVTQSSRYLVKRTGEKVFLECVQDMDHENMFWYRQDPGLGLRLIYFSYDVKMKEKGDIPEGYSVSREKKERFSLILESASTNQTSMYLCASSLEGLAGPGEQFFGPGTRLTVL.